This T cell receptor beta chain was profiled in a study of blood T cell repertoires in COVID-19. Study in general: Italy, Spain and the United States were the sources of the convalescent and acute COVID-19 samples. T cells, B-cell-depleted T cells, or PBMCs supplied cDNA or gDNA.

Authors' analysis steps: Estimates of nucleated cell counts were drawn from the amplification of reference gene primers. TCRdb's copy holds only in-frame clones and misses some; the assay was immunoSEQ multiplex PCR. For V, J and clone size, that table is used; D and trimming come from the DNA. The sample holds nearly 55,000 clones; around 84% are singletons and the top ten take 12%. CDR3 size: 17 residues. Germline CDR1 reads PRHDT; CDR2 reads FYEKMQ (reference sequence). The germline V and J ends were trimmed by 8 bases and 5 bases, with 27 bases remaining between them. Sequencing was performed on peripheral blood. The sequence came from a man between 70 and 80 years old with active COVID-19. The J gene is TRBJ2-5, the V gene TRBV13; the D gene is possibly TRBD1 (5 bases). CDR3 sequence reads: CASATRKGPLPGETQYF. In DNA, the CDR3 is TGTGCCAGCGCCACAAGGAAGGGGCCGCTGCCAGGTGAGACCCAGTACTTC.